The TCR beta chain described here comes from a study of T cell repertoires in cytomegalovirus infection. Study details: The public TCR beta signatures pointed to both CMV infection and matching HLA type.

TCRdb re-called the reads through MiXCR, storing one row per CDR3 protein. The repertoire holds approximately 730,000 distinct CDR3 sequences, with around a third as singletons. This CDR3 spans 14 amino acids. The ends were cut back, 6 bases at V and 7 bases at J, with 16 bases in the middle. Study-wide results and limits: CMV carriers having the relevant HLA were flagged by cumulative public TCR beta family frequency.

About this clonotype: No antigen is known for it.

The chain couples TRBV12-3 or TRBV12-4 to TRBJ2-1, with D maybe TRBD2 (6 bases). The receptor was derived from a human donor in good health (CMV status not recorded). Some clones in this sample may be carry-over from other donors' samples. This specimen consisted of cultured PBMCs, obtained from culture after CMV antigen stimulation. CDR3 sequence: CASSSWGGGNEQFF. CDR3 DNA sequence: TGTGCCAGCAGCTCGTGGGGAGGAGGGAATGAGCAGTTCTTC.